This T cell receptor (beta chain) appears in the sequencing data of a study of regulatory T cells in long-lasting Graves disease. The CDR3 loop spans 14 amino acids. Germline CDR1 MDHEN, CDR2 SYDVKM. The V end lost 6 bases, the J end lost 0 bases, and 9 bases lay between the germline ends. Libraries of TCR beta came from iRepertoire HTBI primers plus Arm-PCR of CDR3 regions. TCRdb re-derived calls from the multiplex PCR reads in MiXCR, one entry per CDR3 protein. The table shows about 470,000 distinct CDR3 sequences, with about 17% occurring only once. Time point meaning: newly diagnosed GD, antithyroid drugs for less than 3 months. Making the TCR library involved RNA that had been extracted from PBMCs. Study-wide findings and caveats: There were preferences for TRBV28, TRBJ1-2 and TRBJ2-5 in persistent disease.

This clonotype was recorded at least ten times. No antigen is known for it. These data are also associated with another study on T cells in Graves' hyperthyroidism and ophthalmopathy.

This receptor was obtained from a man aged 35 to 55 with Graves disease. The starting material was peripheral blood mononuclear cells (PBMCs), obtained at new diagnosis, from a patient treated with antithyroid drugs. V gene TRBV28 combines with J gene TRBJ2-4; D is uncertain. CDR3 DNA: TGTGCCAGCAGCTTTGGCCTAGCCAAAAACATTCAGTACTTC. It translates to CASSFGLAKNIQYF.